This T cell receptor (beta chain) was identified during a study of Ad26.COV2.S vaccination and SARS-CoV-2 variants. This CDR3 is 12 amino acids long. V was cut by 7 bases and J by 8 bases, with 14 bases left in between. Repertoires were generated with immunoSEQ multiplex PCR, while TCRdb's copy carries only in-frame clones and drops some. This table holds roughly 40,000 clones, roughly 80% found once. This sequence joins TRBV12-3 or TRBV12-4 and TRBJ1-1; D is ambiguous. The starting material was peripheral blood, obtained after recovery from COVID-19. This receptor was taken from a human donor who had recovered from COVID-19. The CDR3 nucleotides are TGTGCCAGCATTCAAGGTGGAGCCGAAGCTTTCTTT. Translated: CASIQGGAEAFF.